This T cell receptor beta chain was identified in a study of T cells in Graves' hyperthyroidism and ophthalmopathy. Trimming removed 4 bases from V and 2 bases from J, with 17 bases in between. From germline, CDR1 is WSHSY and CDR2 SAAADI. The CDR3 is 16 amino acids. To note about this clonotype: Its antigen is as yet unknown. A read error is possible here, since a much larger clone lies one base away.

Uncontrolled infection, other autoimmune disease, pregnancy or lactation barred patients from enrollment. Diagnosis relied on clinical symptoms, serum thyroxine and TRAb, thyroid ultrasound and orbital computed tomography. Amplified regions were TCR beta CDR3 sequences from RNA transcripts. A first-round RT-PCR of the TCR CDR3 used the HTBI primer set. TCRdb re-called the multiplex PCR reads with MiXCR, one entry per CDR3 protein. The sample includes 650,000 to 800,000 distinct CDR3 sequences, 45% of them seen just once. Overall study results and limits: Through a model of 13 V-J features, ophthalmopathy was separated from stable hyperthyroidism. Most thyroid clonotypes expanded above 0.001 appeared in blood too.

This sequence joins TRBV10-2 and TRBJ2-5; D gene ambiguous. Sequencing input: peripheral blood or thyroid tissue (not recorded which). This sequence originates from an adult man with Graves' disease, either hyperthyroidism or ophthalmopathy (not recorded which). CDR3 DNA sequence: TGCGCCAGCAGTGCATCGGCAGCTGCAGGTCAAGAGACCCAGTACTTC. This sequence encodes CASSASAAAGQETQYF.